This entry features one T cell receptor (beta chain) sequence. The target antigen is unknown. The source of the sample is a study of shared clonotypes between healthy human individuals. Overall study results and limits: Represented diversity, genetic and exposure-history alike, was limited by few donors.

Naive CD8 cells, CD45RO-negative and positively selected for CCR7, excluded terminally differentiated effector memory CD45RA+ cells. Using immunoSEQ multiplex PCR, the repertoire was profiled, and TCRdb retains in-frame clones only, with some absent. Here the sample spans over 2,000,000 clones, about 94% being singletons. This CDR3 spans 17 amino acids. The V and J ends lost 6 bases and 3 bases respectively, with 21 bases between them. Germline-derived CDR1 and CDR2 are MDHEN and SYDVKM. This TCR came from a man between 18 and 35 years old in good health. Some clones in this sample may be carry-over from other donors' samples. The sequenced sample consisted of naive CD8+ T cells from PBMCs. The V call is TRBV28, the J call TRBJ1-5; D is uncertain. The CDR3 spells CASRRYNRPSPNQPQHF. For the CDR3, the DNA is TGTGCCAGCAGGAGATACAACCGACCGAGTCCCAATCAGCCCCAGCATTTT.